This TCR beta chain derives from a study of monozygotic twins with cystic fibrosis. Study-wide background: Library input was 2.5 to 3.5 micrograms of fragmented DNA, with 15 PCR cycles.

Profiling relied on immunoSEQ multiplex PCR, and the TCRdb table lists in-frame clones only, not all of them. The data hold some 25,000 clones, with around 96% observed a single time. The material sequenced was blood. The sequence came from a girl aged 2 to 9 with cystic fibrosis.

CDR3 sequence reads: CASSEVGGSSYEQYF. CDR3 in DNA: TGTGCCAGCAGTGAAGTCGGCGGGAGCTCCTACGAGCAGTACTTC. The chain couples TRBV6-1 to TRBJ2-7; 7 bases fit TRBD2. The junction had 3 bases not matched to a gene; V was cut back by 1 base and J by 0 bases. There are 15 residues in the CDR3. The germline V gene has CDR1 MNHNS and CDR2 SASEGT.